The clone carrying this T cell receptor beta chain was detected only once. A single record per CDR3 protein comes from TCRdb applying MiXCR to the RT-PCR reads. The sample includes about 6,000 distinct CDR3 sequences, 60% to 70% of them seen just once. This record comes from a study of yellow fever vaccine responses in identical twins. V dropped 5 bases and J dropped 6 bases, with 20 bases sitting between them. The CDR3 sequence is 16 residues long. Germline V gives CDR1 SGHAT, CDR2 FQNNGV. The rearrangement joins TRBV11-2 to TRBJ2-1, with D maybe TRBD2 (5 bases). The source material was T cells from blood (PBMCs), unsorted or a sorted subset (not recorded which), sampled before or after yellow fever vaccination (not recorded which). The receptor was derived from a woman between 18 and 30 years old who received the yellow fever vaccine. The CDR3 protein is CASSPLSGARANEQFF. CDR3 coding DNA: TGTGCCAGCAGCCCTCTCTCCGGTGCGAGGGCCAATGAGCAGTTCTTC.